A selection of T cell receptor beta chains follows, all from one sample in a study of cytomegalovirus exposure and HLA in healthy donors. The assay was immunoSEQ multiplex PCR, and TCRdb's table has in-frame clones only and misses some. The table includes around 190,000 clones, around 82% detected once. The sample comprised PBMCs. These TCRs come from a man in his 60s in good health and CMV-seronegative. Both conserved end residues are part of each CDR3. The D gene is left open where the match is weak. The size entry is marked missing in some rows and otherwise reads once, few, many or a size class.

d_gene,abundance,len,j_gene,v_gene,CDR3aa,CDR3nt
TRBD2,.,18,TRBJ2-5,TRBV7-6,CASSLPGLAGGTLQTQYF,TGTGCCAGCAGCTTACCGGGACTAGCGGGAGGGACGCTACAGACCCAGTACTTC
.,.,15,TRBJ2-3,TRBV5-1,CASSLGGGKTDTQYF,TGCGCCAGCAGCTTGGGCGGCGGAAAAACAGATACGCAGTATTTT
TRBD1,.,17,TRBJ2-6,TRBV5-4,CASTRDSRLSGANVLTF,TGTGCCAGCACCCGGGACAGCCGCCTCTCTGGGGCCAACGTCCTGACTTTC
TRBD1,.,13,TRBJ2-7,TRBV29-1,CSVEEGQGNEQYF,TGCAGCGTTGAAGAAGGACAGGGAAACGAGCAGTACTTC
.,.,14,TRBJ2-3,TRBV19,CASRRTVSSDTQYF,TGTGCCAGTCGGAGGACAGTATCGTCAGATACGCAGTATTTT
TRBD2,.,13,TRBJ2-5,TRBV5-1,CASSLSGEETQYF,TGCGCCAGCAGCCTCAGCGGGGAAGAGACCCAGTACTTC
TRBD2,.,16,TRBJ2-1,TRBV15,CATSRGREARWNEQFF,TGTGCCACCAGCAGGGGCCGGGAGGCCCGTTGGAATGAGCAGTTCTTC
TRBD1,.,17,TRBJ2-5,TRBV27,CASSPLGQGKYQETQYF,TGTGCCAGCAGTCCACTTGGACAGGGGAAGTACCAAGAGACCCAGTACTTC
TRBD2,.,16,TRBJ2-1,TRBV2,CASSPLGGSSYNEQFF,TGTGCCAGCTCCCCTCTCGGGGGGAGCTCCTACAATGAGCAGTTCTTC
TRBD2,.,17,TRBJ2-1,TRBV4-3,CASSQVLRREVGNEQFF,TGCGCCAGCAGCCAAGTTTTACGGCGGGAGGTCGGAAATGAGCAGTTCTTC
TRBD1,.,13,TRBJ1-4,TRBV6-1,CASRKQGGEKLFF,TGTGCCAGCAGGAAACAGGGGGGTGAAAAACTGTTTTTT
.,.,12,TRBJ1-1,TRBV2,CASCYLNTEAFF,TGTGCCAGCTGCTACTTGAACACTGAAGCTTTCTTT
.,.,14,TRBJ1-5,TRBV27,CASSFQGLNQPQHF,TGTGCCAGCAGTTTCCAGGGGTTAAATCAGCCCCAGCATTTT
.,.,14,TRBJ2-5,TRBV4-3,CASSQAASRETQYF,TGCGCCAGCAGCCAAGCGGCTAGTAGGGAGACCCAGTACTTC
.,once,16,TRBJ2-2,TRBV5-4,CASSKGDLGYPGELFF,TGTGCCAGCAGCAAAGGGGATCTAGGCTATCCCGGGGAGCTGTTTTTT
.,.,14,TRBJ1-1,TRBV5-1,CASSRTSGITEAFF,TGCGCCAGCAGCCGCACTTCAGGGATCACTGAAGCTTTCTTT
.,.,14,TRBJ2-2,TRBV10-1,CASRTGANTGELFF,TGCGCCAGCAGAACGGGGGCGAACACCGGGGAGCTGTTTTTT
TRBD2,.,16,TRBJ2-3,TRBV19,CASSKRLALGSDTQYF,TGTGCCAGTAGTAAACGACTAGCGCTTGGATCAGATACGCAGTATTTT
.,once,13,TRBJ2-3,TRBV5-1,CASSLTSTDTQYF,TGCGCCAGCAGCTTGACTAGCACAGATACGCAGTATTTT
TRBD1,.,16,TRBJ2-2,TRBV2,CASSQDRPANTGELFF,TGTGCCAGCAGTCAGGACAGGCCAGCGAACACCGGGGAGCTGTTTTTT
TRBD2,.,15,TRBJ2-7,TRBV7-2,CASSLDPSGSREQYF,TGTGCCAGCAGCTTAGACCCTAGCGGGAGCCGAGAGCAGTACTTC
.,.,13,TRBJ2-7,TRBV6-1,CASSVEGQVEQYF,TGTGCCAGCAGTGTAGAGGGTCAGGTCGAGCAGTACTTC
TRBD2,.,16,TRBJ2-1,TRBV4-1,CASSQDLAGAYNEQFF,TGCGCCAGCAGCCAAGATTTGGCGGGAGCCTACAATGAGCAGTTCTTC
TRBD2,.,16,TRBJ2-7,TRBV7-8,CASSLGGGLATYEQYF,TGTGCCAGCAGCTTAGGTGGTGGACTAGCGACCTACGAGCAGTACTTC
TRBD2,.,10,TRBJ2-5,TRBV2,CASREGTQYF,TGTGCCAGCCGGGAGGGGACCCAGTACTTC
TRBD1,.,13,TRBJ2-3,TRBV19,CASKTGELDTQYF,TGTGCCAGTAAGACAGGGGAACTGGATACGCAGTATTTT
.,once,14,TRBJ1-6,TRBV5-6,CASSLDTSGPPLHF,TGTGCCAGCAGCTTAGACACCAGCGGGCCACCCCTCCACTTT
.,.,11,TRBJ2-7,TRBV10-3,CAISDRDEQYF,TGTGCCATCAGTGACAGGGACGAGCAGTACTTC
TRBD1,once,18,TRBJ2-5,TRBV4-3,CASSQDPPGPQGAETQYF,TGCGCCAGCAGCCAAGATCCACCGGGTCCGCAGGGGGCAGAGACCCAGTACTTC
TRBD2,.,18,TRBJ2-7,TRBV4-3,CASSQDWAASGISYEQYF,TGCGCCAGCAGCCAAGATTGGGCGGCTAGCGGGATTTCCTACGAGCAGTACTTC
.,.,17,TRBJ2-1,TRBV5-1,CASSLDAGASSYNEQFF,TGCGCCAGCAGCTTGGATGCGGGGGCCTCTTCCTACAATGAGCAGTTCTTC
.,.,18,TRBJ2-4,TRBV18,CASSPVIQETLAKNIQYF,TGTGCCAGCTCACCGGTGATACAGGAGACTCTAGCCAAAAACATTCAGTACTTC
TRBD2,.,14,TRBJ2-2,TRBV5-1,CASSQREATGELFF,TGCGCCAGCAGCCAGCGGGAGGCCACCGGGGAGCTGTTTTTT
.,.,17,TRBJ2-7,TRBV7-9,CASSLPPQAAWSYEQYF,TGTGCCAGCAGCTTACCGCCTCAAGCCGCCTGGTCCTACGAGCAGTACTTC
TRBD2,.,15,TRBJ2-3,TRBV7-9,CASSSILAGVDTQYF,TGTGCCAGCAGCTCGATACTAGCGGGGGTAGATACGCAGTATTTT
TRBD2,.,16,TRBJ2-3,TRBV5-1,CASSSGTRGGTDTQYF,TGCGCCAGCAGCTCTGGGACTAGAGGGGGCACAGATACGCAGTATTTT
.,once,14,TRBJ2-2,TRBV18,CASSFGTLIGELFF,TGTGCCAGCTCATTCGGGACACTTATCGGGGAGCTGTTTTTT
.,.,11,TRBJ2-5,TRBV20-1,CSAGAGQTQYF,TGCAGTGCTGGTGCCGGACAAACCCAGTACTTC
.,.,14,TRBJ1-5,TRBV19,CASSAGTVNQPQHF,TGTGCCAGTAGTGCGGGTACAGTAAATCAGCCCCAGCATTTT
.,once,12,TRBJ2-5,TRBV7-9,CASSPSGETQYF,TGTGCCAGCAGCCCTTCAGGAGAGACCCAGTACTTC
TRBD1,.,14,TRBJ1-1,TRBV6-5,CASSQDRGRRQAFF,TGTGCCAGCAGCCAGGACAGGGGGCGCCGGCAAGCTTTCTTT
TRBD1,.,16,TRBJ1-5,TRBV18,CASSLTGVGGNQPQHF,TGTGCCAGCTCCCTGACAGGGGTCGGCGGCAATCAGCCCCAGCATTTT
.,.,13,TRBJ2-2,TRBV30,CAWSRTGAGELFF,TGTGCCTGGAGTCGTACCGGGGCCGGGGAGCTGTTTTTT